This entry lists 11 T cell receptor beta chains sequenced from one sample in a study of T cells in Graves' hyperthyroidism and ophthalmopathy. What was amplified from RNA transcripts were TCR beta CDR3 regions. TCR CDR3 regions were first amplified by RT-PCR with HTBI primers. Via MiXCR, TCRdb re-called the multiplex PCR reads, giving one row per CDR3 protein. The data contain roughly 500,000 distinct CDR3 sequences, 46% of them singletons. The sample consisted of peripheral blood or thyroid tissue (not recorded which). The origin of the receptors is an adult woman with Graves' disease, either hyperthyroidism or ophthalmopathy (not recorded which).

This chain joins TRBV7-9 and TRBJ2-6, with D uncertain. The CDR3 has 15 amino acids. Trimming pared 5 bases from V and 4 bases from J, leaving 12 bases between. Germline V CDR1 and CDR2: SEHNR, FQNEAQ (reference sequence). The DNA for the CDR3 is TGTGCCAGCAGCGTAGACGTCCTAGGGGCCAACGTCCTGACTTTC. It specifies CASSVDVLGANVLTF.

This clonotype appeared a few times. This chain links TRBV10-3 with TRBJ1-6; D unresolved. The CDR3 consists of 15 residues. V lost 3 bases, J lost 0 bases, and 6 bases lay in between. CDR1 is ENHRY, CDR2 SYGVKD, per germline. Written as DNA, the CDR3 is TGTGCCATCAGTGAAGGCAGCTCCTATAATTCACCCCTCCACTTT. Translation: CAISEGSSYNSPLHF.

This clonotype occurred many times. The V call is TRBV19, the J call TRBJ2-2, with D possibly matching TRBD2 (6 bases). Germline assignment: CDR1 LNHDA and CDR2 SQIVND (reference sequence). The ends were cut back, 1 base at V and 6 bases at J, with 15 bases in the middle. This CDR3 spans 16 amino acids. DNA of the CDR3: TGTGCCAGTAGTATAGGGTGGGACTCTCAGTCCGGGGAGCTGTTTTTT. Its protein product is CASSIGWDSQSGELFF.

In regard to this clonotype: A much larger clone sits a single nucleotide away, making a read error possible. A read error is likely, as this CDR3 ends without the conserved phenylalanine or tryptophan. This rearrangement joins TRBV2 to TRBJ1-1, with 9 bases identical to TRBD1. The CDR3 extends over 15 amino acids. V was pared by 3 bases and J by 4 bases, with 6 bases of the junction left unmatched. Germline CDR1 and CDR2: SNHLY and FYNNEI. The chain's CDR3 is CASSDRDRVFTEAFL. DNA for the CDR3: TGTGCCAGCAGTGACCGGGACAGGGTTTTCACTGAAGCTTTCCTT.

The genes are TRBV10-3 and TRBJ1-2; D gene unclear. This CDR3 spans 14 amino acids. V was cut by 0 bases and J by 2 bases, with 7 bases left in between. The germline V gene has CDR1 ENHRY and CDR2 SYGVKD. The CDR3 sequence: CAISESSSNYGYTF. The CDR3 region has the DNA TGTGCCATCAGTGAGTCGTCAAGCAACTATGGCTACACCTTC.

The rearrangement uses TRBV29-1 and TRBJ2-1; 14 bases agree with TRBD2. The CDR3 is 16 residues long. Germline CDR1 and CDR2: SQVTM and ANQGSEA. V dropped 4 bases and J dropped 6; count of bases not matched to a gene: 8. This CDR3 is CSVARLAGGPINEQFF. CDR3 bases: TGCAGCGTTGCCCGACTAGCGGGAGGGCCGATCAATGAGCAGTTCTTC.

The sample holds a few counts of this clonotype. The CDR3: CASKGFAGVYEQYF. The CDR3 bases are TGTGCCAGCAAGGGTTTTGCGGGAGTGTACGAGCAGTACTTC. This sequence joins TRBV6-2 or TRBV6-3 and TRBJ2-7; 7 nucleotides line up with TRBD2. Germline CDR1 reads MNHEY; CDR2 reads SVGEGT. After removal of 7 bases from V and 4 bases from J, the junction contained 10 bases not matched to a gene. This CDR3 contains 14 residues.

This clonotype was found many times. The V call is TRBV20-1, the J call TRBJ1-2; the match to TRBD1 covers 7 bases. Trimming cost V 0 bases and J 2 bases; bases outside gene matches: 9. The CDR3 has 16 amino acids. Germline V gene data show CDR1 as DFQATT and CDR2 as SNEGSKA (reference sequence). The chain's CDR3 is CSARDTETGLNYGYTF. In DNA, the CDR3 is TGCAGTGCTAGAGATACGGAGACAGGGTTGAACTATGGCTACACCTTC.

The rearrangement links TRBV29-1 to TRBJ2-5, with TRBD2 as a possible D gene (5 bases). Germline V gene lookup returns CDR1 SQVTM and CDR2 ANQGSEA. Trimming shortened V by 6 bases and J by 4 bases, and 12 bases separated the two germline ends. This CDR3 region has 12 residues. CDR3 sequence: CSVLPGGETQYF. The CDR3, as DNA: TGCAGCGTCCTCCCAGGAGGAGAGACCCAGTACTTC.

The chain joins TRBV29-1 to TRBJ2-7; D is perhaps TRBD1 (6 bases). The CDR3 extends over 10 amino acids. Germline CDR1 is SQVTM and CDR2 is ANQGSEA. V was pared by 4 bases and J by 8 bases, with 9 bases between. The CDR3 here is CSVVDSKQYF. The CDR3 DNA reads TGCAGCGTTGTGGACAGTAAGCAGTACTTC.

This chain joins TRBV9 and TRBJ2-3; 13 bases fit TRBD2. From germline, CDR1 is SGDLS and CDR2 YYNGEE. The CDR3 is 17 amino acids. With 2 bases clipped from V and 4 bases from J, the junction kept 7 bases outside the gene matches. In DNA, the CDR3 is TGTGCCAGCAGCGTCACTACTAGCGGGAGGGCCGCAGATACGCAGTATTTT. Protein sequence: CASSVTTSGRAADTQYF.